This TCR beta chain derives from a study of metastatic and nonmetastatic thyroid tumors. For the study at large: Thyroid patients, malignant and benign, had repertoires compared across blood and tumor or nodule tissue. Findings and caveats of the study: The reported finding was significantly higher TCR beta diversity in malignant thyroid tumors relative to benign nodules, in blood and tumor.

Prior to thyroid surgery, none of the patients had received any treatment. The CDR3 is made up of 14 amino acids. Germline CDR1 is LNHNV and CDR2 is YYDKDF (reference sequence). V dropped 3 bases and J dropped 11; count of bases not matched to a gene: 9. The sample holds many counts of this clone. Its specificity is unknown. TCRdb called clones again from the PCR reads with MiXCR. Seen here are fewer than 30,000 clones, about 17% observed once, and the top ten hold roughly 4.7%. The sample consisted of blood. This TCR came from a female donor with papillary thyroid cancer or a benign thyroid nodule (not recorded which). Some clones in this sample may be carry-over from other donors' samples. The gene calls are TRBV15 and TRBJ1-5; TRBD1 matches 8 bases. The CDR3 bases are TGTGCCACCAGCAGCTTCGGACAGGGTCGAGCCCAGCATTTT. This codes for CATSSFGQGRAQHF.